A single sample is the source of the 7 T cell receptor beta chains below, sequenced in a study of cytomegalovirus exposure and HLA in healthy donors. With 60 Vbeta and 13 Jbeta primers, the PCR was carried out. Sequencing was performed with immunoSEQ multiplex PCR; in TCRdb, only in-frame clones are kept and a portion is missing. In the table there are 140,000 to 150,000 clones, about 82% of which are singletons. Source material: PBMCs. The receptors here all came from a woman aged 40 to 49 in good health and CMV-seropositive.

The J gene is TRBJ2-3, the V gene TRBV9; possible D gene TRBD2, 6 bases. This CDR3 region has 15 residues. Germline V CDR1 and CDR2: SGDLS, YYNGEE. Trimming removed 0 bases at V and 2 bases at J, with 10 bases between. DNA for the CDR3: TGTGCCAGCAGCGTAGAGGGGCGGGACACAGATACGCAGTATTTT. Amino acids: CASSVEGRDTDTQYF.

The rearrangement uses TRBV30 and TRBJ1-1, with D unclear. The length of the CDR3 is 12 residues. From germline, CDR1 is GTSNPN and CDR2 SVGIG (reference sequence). V lost 0 bases and J lost 9, with 11 bases in between. This CDR3 reads CAWSVKGAKAFF. The CDR3 DNA sequence: TGTGCCTGGAGTGTAAAGGGAGCAAAAGCTTTCTTT.

The chain recombines TRBV28 with TRBJ2-7; TRBD2 matches 7 bases. Trimming at V came to 11 bases and at J to 2 bases, leaving 6 bases not matched to a gene. Germline loops: CDR1 MDHEN, CDR2 SYDVKM. The CDR3 spans 12 residues. CDR3 region: CAGSSGTYEQYF. The CDR3 DNA reads TGTGCCGGGAGCAGCGGGACCTACGAGCAGTACTTC.

The gene calls are TRBV4-3 and TRBJ1-2; 7 bases map to TRBD1. Germline V lookup: CDR1 LGHNA, CDR2 YSLEER. The CDR3 totals 15 residues. With V trimmed by 1 base and J by 4 bases, 6 bases remained unmatched. DNA of the CDR3: TGCGCCAGCAGCCAAGTACAGGGGCGCGTCTATGGCTACACCTTC. Residues: CASSQVQGRVYGYTF.

This chain connects TRBV6-5 to TRBJ1-6; D might be TRBD1 (5 bases). Trimming took 0 bases from V and 7 from J, leaving 10 bases between them. This CDR3 is 15 amino acids long. CDR1 is MNHEY and CDR2 is SVGAGI in the germline V gene. In nucleotides, the CDR3 is TGTGCCAGCAGTTACTCGGTGGCAGGGAATTCACCCCTCCACTTT. Encoded protein: CASSYSVAGNSPLHF.

The gene calls are TRBV28 and TRBJ2-5; the match to TRBD2 covers 13 bases. Germline V CDR1 and CDR2: MDHEN, SYDVKM. The ends lost 5 bases at V and 3 bases at J; junction bases unmatched: 9. CDR3 length: 17 residues. This chain's CDR3 is CASSLLGTSGDKETQYF. DNA of the CDR3: TGTGCCAGCAGTCTACTCGGGACTAGCGGGGACAAAGAGACCCAGTACTTC.

As concerns this clone: Its ends do not fully match the called genes, so a read error is possible. The sample has other DNA sequences that encode this CDR3 too. The chain recombines TRBV30 with TRBJ1-1, with D tentatively TRBD1 (5 bases). The CDR3 totals 13 residues. The V gene's germline CDR1 is GTSNPN and CDR2 SVGIG (reference sequence). The CDR3 bases are TGTGCTTGGACCAGGCAGGGCGGTACTGAAGCTTTCTTT. It codes for CAWTRQGGTEAFF.